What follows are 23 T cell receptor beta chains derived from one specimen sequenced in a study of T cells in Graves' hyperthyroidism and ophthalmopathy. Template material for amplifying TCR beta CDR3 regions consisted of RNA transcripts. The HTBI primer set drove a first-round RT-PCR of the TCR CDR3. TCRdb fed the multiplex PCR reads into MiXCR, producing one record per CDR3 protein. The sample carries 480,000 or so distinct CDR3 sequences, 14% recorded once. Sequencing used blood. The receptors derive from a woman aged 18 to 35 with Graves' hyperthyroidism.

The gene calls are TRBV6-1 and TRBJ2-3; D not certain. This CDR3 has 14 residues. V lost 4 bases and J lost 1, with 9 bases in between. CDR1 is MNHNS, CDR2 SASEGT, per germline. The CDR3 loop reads CASSVRWGTDTQYF. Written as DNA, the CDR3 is TGTGCCAGCAGTGTGAGGTGGGGCACAGATACGCAGTATTTT.

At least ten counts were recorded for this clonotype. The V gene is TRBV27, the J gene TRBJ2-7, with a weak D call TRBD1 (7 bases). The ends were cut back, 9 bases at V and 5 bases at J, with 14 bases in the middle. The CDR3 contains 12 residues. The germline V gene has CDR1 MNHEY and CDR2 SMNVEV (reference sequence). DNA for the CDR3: TGTGCCAGTCGACAGGGACTCCACGAGCAGTACTTC. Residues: CASRQGLHEQYF.

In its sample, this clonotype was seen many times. The CDR3 DNA is TGTGCCAGCAGTTACTTCGGGGCCGGAGACACCATATATTTT. Protein sequence: CASSYFGAGDTIYF. V usage is TRBV6-5 and J usage is TRBJ1-3, with D possibly matching TRBD1 (5 bases). This CDR3 is 14 amino acids long. Germline V lookup: CDR1 MNHEY, CDR2 SVGAGI. V was clipped by 1 base and J by 8 bases, with 12 bases between them.

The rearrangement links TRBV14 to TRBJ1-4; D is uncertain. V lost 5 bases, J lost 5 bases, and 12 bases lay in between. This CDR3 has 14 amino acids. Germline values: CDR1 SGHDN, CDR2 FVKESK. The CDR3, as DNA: TGTGCCAGCAGCGCAACGTTAGGGAATGAAAAACTGTTTTTT. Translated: CASSATLGNEKLFF.

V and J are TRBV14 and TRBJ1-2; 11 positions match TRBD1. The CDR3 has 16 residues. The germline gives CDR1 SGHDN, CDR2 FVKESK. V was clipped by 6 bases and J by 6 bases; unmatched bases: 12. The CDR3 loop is CASRRTGGAKSDGYTF. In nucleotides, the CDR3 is TGTGCCAGCAGGCGGACAGGGGGCGCAAAAAGTGATGGCTACACCTTC.

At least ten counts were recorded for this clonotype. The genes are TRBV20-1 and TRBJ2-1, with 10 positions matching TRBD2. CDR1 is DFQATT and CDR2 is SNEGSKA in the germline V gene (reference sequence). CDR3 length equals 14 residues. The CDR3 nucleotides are TGCAGCTCTGTAGCGGGAGGTAACTACAATGAGCAGTTCTTC. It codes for CSSVAGGNYNEQFF.

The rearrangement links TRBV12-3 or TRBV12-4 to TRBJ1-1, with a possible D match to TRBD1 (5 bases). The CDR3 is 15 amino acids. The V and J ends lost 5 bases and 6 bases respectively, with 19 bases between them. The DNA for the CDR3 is TGTGCCAGCAGTACATCTGGGGGTATTATCGCTGAAGCTTTCTTT. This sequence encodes CASSTSGGIIAEAFF.

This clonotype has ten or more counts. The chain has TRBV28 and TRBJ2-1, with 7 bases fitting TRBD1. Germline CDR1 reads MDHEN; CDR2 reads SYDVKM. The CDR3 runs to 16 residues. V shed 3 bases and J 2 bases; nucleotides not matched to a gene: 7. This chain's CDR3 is CASSFRDSRAYNEQFF. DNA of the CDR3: TGTGCCAGCAGTTTCCGGGACAGTAGGGCCTACAATGAGCAGTTCTTC.

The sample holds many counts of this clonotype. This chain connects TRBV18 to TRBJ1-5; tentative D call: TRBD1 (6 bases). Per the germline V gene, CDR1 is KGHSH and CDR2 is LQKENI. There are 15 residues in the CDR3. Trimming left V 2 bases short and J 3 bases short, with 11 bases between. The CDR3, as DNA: TGTGCCAGCTCACCAAGGACAGCCCCCAATCAGCCCCAGCATTTT. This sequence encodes CASSPRTAPNQPQHF.

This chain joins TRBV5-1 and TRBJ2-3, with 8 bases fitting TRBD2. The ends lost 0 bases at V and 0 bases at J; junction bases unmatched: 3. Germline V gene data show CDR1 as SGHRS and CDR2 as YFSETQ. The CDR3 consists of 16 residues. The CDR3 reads CASSLAGLASTDTQYF. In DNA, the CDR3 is TGCGCCAGCAGCTTGGCCGGACTAGCCAGCACAGATACGCAGTATTTT.

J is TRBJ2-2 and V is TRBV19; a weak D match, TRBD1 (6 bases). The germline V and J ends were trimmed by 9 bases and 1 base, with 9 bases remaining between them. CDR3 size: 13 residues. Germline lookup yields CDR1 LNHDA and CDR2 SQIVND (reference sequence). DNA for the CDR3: TGTGCCAGCGGGACAATGAACACCGGGGAGCTGTTTTTT. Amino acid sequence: CASGTMNTGELFF.

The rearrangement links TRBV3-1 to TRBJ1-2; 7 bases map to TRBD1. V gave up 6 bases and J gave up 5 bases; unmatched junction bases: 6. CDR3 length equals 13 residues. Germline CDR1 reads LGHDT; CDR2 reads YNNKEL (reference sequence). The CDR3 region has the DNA TGTGCCAGCAGTCACAGGGGAGGGTATGGCTACACCTTC. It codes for CASSHRGGYGYTF.

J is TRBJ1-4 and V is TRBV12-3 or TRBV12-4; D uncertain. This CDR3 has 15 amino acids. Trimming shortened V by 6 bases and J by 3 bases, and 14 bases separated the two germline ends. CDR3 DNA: TGTGCCAGCAGCGTAGCCCCTTCGGCTAATGAAAAACTGTTTTTT. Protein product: CASSVAPSANEKLFF.

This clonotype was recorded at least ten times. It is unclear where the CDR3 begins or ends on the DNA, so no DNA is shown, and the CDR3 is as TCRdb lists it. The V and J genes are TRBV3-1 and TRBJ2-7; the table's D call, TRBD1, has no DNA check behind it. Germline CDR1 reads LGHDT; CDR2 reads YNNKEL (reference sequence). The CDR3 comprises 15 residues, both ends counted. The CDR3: CASSQFGPGENEQYF.

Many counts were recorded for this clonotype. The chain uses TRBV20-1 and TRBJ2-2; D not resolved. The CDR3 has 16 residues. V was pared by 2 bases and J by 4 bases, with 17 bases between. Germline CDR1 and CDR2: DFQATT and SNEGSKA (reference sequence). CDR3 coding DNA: TGCAGTGCTAGACCCGGCGGCTCCTCTCGCACCGGGGAGCTGTTTTTT. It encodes CSARPGGSSRTGELFF.

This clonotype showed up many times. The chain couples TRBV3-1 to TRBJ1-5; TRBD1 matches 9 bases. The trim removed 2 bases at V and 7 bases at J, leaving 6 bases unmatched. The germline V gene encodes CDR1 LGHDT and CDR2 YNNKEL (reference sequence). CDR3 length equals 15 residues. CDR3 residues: CASSQSGTGYQPQHF. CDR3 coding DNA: TGTGCCAGCAGCCAATCCGGGACAGGGTACCAGCCCCAGCATTTT.

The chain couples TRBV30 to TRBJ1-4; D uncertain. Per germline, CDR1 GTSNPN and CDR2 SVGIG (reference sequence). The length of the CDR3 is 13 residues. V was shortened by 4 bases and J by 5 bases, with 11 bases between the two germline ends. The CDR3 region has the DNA TGTGCCTGGAACGTGGGCTTAAATGAAAAACTGTTTTTT. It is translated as CAWNVGLNEKLFF.

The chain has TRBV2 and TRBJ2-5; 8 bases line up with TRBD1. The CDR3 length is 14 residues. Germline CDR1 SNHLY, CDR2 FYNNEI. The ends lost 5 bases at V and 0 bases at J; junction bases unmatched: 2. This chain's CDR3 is CASSQDRDQETQYF. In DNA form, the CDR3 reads TGTGCCAGCAGTCAGGACAGGGACCAAGAGACCCAGTACTTC. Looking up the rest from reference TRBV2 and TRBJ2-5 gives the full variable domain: EPEVTQTPSHQVTQMGQEVILRCVPISNHLYFYWYRQILGQKVEFLVSFYNNEISEKSEIFDDQFSVERPDGSNFTLKIRSTKLEDSAMYFCASSQDRDQETQYFGPGTRLLVL.

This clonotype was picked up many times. Here the CDR3 DNA reads TGTGCCAGCAGCCTCGGCTGGCCTGGCAATCAGCCCCAGCATTTT. It specifies CASSLGWPGNQPQHF. V gene TRBV11-2 combines with J gene TRBJ1-5, with D uncertain. CDR1 is SGHAT, CDR2 FQNNGV, per germline. The CDR3 runs to 15 residues. Trimming cost V 5 bases and J 2 bases, with 13 bases left between them.

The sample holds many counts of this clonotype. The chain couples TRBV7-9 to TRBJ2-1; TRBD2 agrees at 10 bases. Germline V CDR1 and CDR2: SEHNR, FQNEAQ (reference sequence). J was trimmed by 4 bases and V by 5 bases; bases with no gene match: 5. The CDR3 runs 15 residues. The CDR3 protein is CASSQNSGRYNEQFF. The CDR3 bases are TGTGCCAGCAGCCAAAATAGCGGGAGGTACAATGAGCAGTTCTTC.

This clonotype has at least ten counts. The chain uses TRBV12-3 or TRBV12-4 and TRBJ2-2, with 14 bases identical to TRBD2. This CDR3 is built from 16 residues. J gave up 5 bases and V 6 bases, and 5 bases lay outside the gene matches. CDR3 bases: TGTGCCAGCAGACGGACTAGCGGGAGGATAACCGGGGAGCTGTTTTTT. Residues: CASRRTSGRITGELFF.

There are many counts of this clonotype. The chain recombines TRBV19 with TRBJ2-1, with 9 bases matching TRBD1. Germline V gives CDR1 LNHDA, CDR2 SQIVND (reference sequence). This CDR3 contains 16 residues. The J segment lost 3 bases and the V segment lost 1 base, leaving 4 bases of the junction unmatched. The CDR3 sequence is CASSIVSTGGYNEQFF. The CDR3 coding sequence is TGTGCCAGTAGTATAGTCTCGACAGGGGGCTACAATGAGCAGTTCTTC.

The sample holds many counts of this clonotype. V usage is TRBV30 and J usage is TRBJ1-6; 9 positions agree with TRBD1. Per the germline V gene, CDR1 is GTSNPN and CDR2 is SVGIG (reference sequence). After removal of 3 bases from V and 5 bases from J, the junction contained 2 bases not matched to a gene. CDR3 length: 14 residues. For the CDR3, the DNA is TGTGCCTGGAGAGGACAGGGGAATAATTCACCCCTCCACTTT. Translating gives CAWRGQGNNSPLHF.